This TCR beta chain comes out of a study of T cell responses to AZD1222 COVID-19 vaccine. The germline V gene has CDR1 MNHEY and CDR2 SVGAGI. The germline V and J ends were trimmed by 6 bases and 4 bases, with 12 bases remaining between them. The CDR3 covers 13 residues. In regard to this clone: Its cognate antigen is unknown.

TCRdb keeps only in-frame clones here, not all; method: immunoSEQ multiplex PCR. Here the sample spans around 160,000 clones, roughly four fifths being singletons. Study outcomes and limitations: Seropositivity was recorded at baseline in only 6 or 7 AZD1222 recipients. After two AZD1222 doses, spike-specific TCR breadth and depth rose versus day 0. Clonal diversity may have been underestimated, and the donors were mostly white British, with more females than males.

The specimen comprised peripheral blood, sampled on day 0 of MenACWY control vaccination. The sequence was obtained from an adult in good health. The J gene is TRBJ1-2, the V gene TRBV6-5; D may be TRBD1 (6 bases). The CDR3 region has the DNA TGTGCCAGCAGCCCAACAGGGTCCTATGGCTACACCTTC. Protein: CASSPTGSYGYTF.